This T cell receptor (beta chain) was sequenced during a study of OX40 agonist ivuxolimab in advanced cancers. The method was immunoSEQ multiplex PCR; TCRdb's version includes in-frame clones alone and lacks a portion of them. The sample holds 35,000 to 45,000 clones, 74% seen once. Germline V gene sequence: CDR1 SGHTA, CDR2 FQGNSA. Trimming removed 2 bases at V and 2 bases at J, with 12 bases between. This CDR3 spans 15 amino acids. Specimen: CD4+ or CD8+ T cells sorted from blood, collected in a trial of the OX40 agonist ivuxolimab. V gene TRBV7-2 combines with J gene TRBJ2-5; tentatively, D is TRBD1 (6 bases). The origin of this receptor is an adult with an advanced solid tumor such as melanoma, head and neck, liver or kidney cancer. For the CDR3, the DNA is TGTGCCAGCAGCTTAACGACAGGATATCAAGAGACCCAGTACTTC. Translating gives CASSLTTGYQETQYF. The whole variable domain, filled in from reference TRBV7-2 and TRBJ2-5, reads GAGVSQSPSNKVTEKGKDVELRCDPISGHTALYWYRQSLGQGLEFLIYFQGNSAPDKSGLPSDRFSAERTGGSVSTLTIQRTQQEDSAVYLCASSLTTGYQETQYFGPGTRLLVL.